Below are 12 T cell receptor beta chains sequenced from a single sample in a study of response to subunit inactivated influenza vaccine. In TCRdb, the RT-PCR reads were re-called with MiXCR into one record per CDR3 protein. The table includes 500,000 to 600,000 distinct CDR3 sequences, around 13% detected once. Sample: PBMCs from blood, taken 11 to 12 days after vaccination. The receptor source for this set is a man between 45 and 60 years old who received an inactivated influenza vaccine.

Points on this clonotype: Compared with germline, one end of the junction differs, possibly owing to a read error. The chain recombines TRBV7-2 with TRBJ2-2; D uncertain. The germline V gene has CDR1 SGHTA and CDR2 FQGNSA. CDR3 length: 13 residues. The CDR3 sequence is CASSFIYTWELFF. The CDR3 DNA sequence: TGTGCCAGCAGCTTCATATACACCTGGGAGCTGTTTTTT.

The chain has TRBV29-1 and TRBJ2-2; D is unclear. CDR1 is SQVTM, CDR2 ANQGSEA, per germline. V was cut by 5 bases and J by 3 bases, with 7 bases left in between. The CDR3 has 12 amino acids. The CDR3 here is CSVFLDTGELFF. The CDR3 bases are TGCAGCGTTTTTCTAGACACCGGGGAGCTGTTTTTT.

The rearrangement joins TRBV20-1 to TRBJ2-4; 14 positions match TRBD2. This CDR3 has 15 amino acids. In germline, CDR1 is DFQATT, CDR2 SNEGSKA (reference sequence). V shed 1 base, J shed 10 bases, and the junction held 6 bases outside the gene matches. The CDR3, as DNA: TGCAGTGCTAGAGGGGGACTAGCGGGAGCCACAATTCAGTACTTC. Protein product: CSARGGLAGATIQYF.

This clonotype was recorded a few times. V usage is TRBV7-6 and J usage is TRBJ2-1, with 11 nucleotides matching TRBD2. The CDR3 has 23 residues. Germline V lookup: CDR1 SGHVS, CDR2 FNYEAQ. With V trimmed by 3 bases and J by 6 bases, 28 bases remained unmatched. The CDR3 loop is CASSFSRSPGHRLAGGPLNEQFF. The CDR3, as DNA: TGTGCCAGCAGCTTTTCCAGATCACCGGGACATAGATTAGCGGGAGGGCCTCTCAATGAGCAGTTCTTC.

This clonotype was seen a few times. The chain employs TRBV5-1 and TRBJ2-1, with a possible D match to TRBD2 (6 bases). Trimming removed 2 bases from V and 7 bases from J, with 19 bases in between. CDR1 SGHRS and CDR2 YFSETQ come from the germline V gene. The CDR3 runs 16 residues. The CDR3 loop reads CASSFETRGIGNEQFF. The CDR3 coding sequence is TGCGCCAGCAGCTTCGAGACTAGGGGAATTGGGAATGAGCAGTTCTTC.

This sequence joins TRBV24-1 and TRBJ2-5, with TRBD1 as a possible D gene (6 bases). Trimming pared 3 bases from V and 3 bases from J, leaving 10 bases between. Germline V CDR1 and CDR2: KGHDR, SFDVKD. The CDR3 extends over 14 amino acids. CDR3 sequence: CATSDVDSKETQYF. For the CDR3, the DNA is TGTGCCACCAGTGATGTGGACAGCAAAGAGACCCAGTACTTC.

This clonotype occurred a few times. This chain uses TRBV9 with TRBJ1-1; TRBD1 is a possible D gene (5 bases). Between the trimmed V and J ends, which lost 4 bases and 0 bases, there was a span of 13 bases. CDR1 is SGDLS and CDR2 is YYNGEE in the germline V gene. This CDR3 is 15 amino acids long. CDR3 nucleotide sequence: TGTGCCAGCAGCCCCCAGCCGACAGTGAACACTGAAGCTTTCTTT. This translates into CASSPQPTVNTEAFF.

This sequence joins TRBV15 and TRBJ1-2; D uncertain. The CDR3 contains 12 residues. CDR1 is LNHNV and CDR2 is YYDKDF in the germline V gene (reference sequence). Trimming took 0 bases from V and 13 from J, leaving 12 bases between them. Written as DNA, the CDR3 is TGTGCCACCAGCAGAGACGGGCAGCCCGGCACCTTC. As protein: CATSRDGQPGTF. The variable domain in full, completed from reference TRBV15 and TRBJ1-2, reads DAMVIQNPRYQVTQFGKPVTLSCSQTLNHNVMYWYQQKSSQAPKLLFHYYDKDFNNEADTPDNFQSRRPNTSFCFLDIRSPGLGDTAMYLCATSRDGQPGTFGSGTRLTVV.

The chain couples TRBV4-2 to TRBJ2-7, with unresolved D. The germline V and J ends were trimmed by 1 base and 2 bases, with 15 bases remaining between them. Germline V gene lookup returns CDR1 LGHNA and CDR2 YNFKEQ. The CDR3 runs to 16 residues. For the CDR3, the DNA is TGTGCCAGCAGCCAAGGGCTCCGCTTTGATACCTACGAGCAGTACTTC. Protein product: CASSQGLRFDTYEQYF.

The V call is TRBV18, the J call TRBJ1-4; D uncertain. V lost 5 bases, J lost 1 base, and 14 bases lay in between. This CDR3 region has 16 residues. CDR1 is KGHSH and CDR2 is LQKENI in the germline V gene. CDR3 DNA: TGTGCCAGCTCAAGCGGTGTAGCAGGAACTAATGAAAAACTGTTTTTT. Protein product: CASSSGVAGTNEKLFF. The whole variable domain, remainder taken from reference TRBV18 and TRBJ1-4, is NAGVMQNPRHLVRRRGQEARLRCSPMKGHSHVYWYRQLPEEGLKFMVYLQKENIIDESGMPKERFSAEFPKEGPSILRIQQVVRGDSAAYFCASSSGVAGTNEKLFFGSGTQLSVL.

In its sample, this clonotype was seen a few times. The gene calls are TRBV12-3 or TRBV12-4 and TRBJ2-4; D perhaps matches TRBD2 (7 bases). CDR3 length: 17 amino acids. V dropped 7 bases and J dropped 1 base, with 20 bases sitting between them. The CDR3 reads CASTTPMGGPAKNIQYF. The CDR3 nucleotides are TGTGCCAGCACCACCCCTATGGGGGGGCCGGCCAAAAACATTCAGTACTTC.

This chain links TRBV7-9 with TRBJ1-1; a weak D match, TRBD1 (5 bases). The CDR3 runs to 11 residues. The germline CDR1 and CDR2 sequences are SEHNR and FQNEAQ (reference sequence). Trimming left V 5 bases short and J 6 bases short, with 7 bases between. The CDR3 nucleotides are TGTGCCAGCAGCGAGACAGCTGAAGCTTTCTTT. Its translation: CASSETAEAFF.